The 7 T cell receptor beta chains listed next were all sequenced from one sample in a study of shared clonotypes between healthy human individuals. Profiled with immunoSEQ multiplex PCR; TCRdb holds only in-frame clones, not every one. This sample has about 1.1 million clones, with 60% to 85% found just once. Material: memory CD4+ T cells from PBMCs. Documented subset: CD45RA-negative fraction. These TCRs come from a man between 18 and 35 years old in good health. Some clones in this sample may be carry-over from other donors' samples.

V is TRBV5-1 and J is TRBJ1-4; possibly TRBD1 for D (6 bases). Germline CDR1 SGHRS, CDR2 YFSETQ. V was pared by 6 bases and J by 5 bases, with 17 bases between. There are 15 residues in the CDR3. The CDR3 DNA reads TGCGCCAGCAAAAATTGGGGGGGCGTGAATGAAAAACTGTTTTTT. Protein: CASKNWGGVNEKLFF.

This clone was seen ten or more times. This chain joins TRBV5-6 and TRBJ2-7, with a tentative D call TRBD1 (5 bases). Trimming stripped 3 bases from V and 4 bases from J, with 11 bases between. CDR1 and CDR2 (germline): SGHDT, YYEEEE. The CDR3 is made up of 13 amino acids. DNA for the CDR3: TGTGCCAGCAGCTCCGCAGGGATTTACGAGCAGTACTTC. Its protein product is CASSSAGIYEQYF.

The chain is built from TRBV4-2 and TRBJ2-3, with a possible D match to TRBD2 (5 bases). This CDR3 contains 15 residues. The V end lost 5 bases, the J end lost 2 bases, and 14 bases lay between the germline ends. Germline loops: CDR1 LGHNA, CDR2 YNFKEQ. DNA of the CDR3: TGTGCCAGCAGCGTTGGGAGCTTTTCCACAGATACGCAGTATTTT. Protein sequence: CASSVGSFSTDTQYF.

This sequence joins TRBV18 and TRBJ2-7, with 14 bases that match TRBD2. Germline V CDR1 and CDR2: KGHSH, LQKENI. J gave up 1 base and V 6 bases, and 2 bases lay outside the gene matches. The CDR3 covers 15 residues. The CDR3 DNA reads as TGTGCCAGCTCCCGACTAGCGGGAGGGTCCTACGAGCAGTACTTC. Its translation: CASSRLAGGSYEQYF.

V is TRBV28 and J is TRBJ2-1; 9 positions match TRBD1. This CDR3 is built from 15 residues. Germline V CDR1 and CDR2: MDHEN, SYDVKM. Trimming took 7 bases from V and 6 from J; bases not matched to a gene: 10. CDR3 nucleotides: TGTGCCAGCAACCCCTCTCGGGACAGGGCCAATGAGCAGTTCTTC. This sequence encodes CASNPSRDRANEQFF.

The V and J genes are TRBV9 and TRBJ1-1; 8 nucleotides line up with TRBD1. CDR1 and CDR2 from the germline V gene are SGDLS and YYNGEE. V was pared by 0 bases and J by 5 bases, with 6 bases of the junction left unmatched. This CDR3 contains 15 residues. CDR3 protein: CASSVDGNRGTEAFF. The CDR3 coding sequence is TGTGCCAGCAGCGTAGACGGGAACAGGGGGACTGAAGCTTTCTTT.

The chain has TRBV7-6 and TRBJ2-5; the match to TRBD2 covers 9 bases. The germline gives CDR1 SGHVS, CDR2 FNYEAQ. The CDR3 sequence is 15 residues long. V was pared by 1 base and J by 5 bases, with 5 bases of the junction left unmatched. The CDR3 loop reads CASSLVTSGFETQYF. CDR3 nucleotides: TGTGCCAGCAGCTTAGTCACTAGCGGGTTCGAGACCCAGTACTTC.